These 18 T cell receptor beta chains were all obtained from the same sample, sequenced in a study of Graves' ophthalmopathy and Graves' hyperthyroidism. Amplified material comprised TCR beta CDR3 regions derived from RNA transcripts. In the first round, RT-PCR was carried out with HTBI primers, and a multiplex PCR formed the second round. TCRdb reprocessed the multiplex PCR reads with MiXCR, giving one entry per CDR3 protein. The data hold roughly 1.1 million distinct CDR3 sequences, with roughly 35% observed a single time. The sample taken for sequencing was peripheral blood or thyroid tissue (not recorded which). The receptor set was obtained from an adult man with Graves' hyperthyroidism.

Here the CDR3 reads CASSLETGWDQPQHF. CDR3 DNA: TGTGCCAGCAGCTTAGAAACAGGGTGGGATCAGCCCCAGCATTTT. The genes are TRBV7-6 and TRBJ1-5, with D possibly matching TRBD1 (6 bases). The CDR3 runs to 15 residues. Germline values: CDR1 SGHVS, CDR2 FNYEAQ. V shed 1 base and J shed 5 bases, with 12 bases lying between them.

The CDR3 DNA reads as TGCAGTGCTAGGCGGGGGGATCAGCCCCAGTACTTC. This encodes CSARRGDQPQYF. The V and J genes are TRBV20-1 and TRBJ2-5, with 8 bases aligning to TRBD2. Germline CDR1 is DFQATT and CDR2 is SNEGSKA (reference sequence). The CDR3 length is 12 residues. With V trimmed by 3 bases and J by 9 bases, 6 bases remained unmatched.

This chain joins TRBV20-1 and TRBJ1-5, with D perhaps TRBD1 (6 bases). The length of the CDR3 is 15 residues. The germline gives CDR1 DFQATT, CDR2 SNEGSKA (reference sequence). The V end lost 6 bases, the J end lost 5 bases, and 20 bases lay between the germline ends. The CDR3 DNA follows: TGCAGTGCGGATACCGGGACAACGCGGTATCAGCCCCAGCATTTT. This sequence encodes CSADTGTTRYQPQHF.

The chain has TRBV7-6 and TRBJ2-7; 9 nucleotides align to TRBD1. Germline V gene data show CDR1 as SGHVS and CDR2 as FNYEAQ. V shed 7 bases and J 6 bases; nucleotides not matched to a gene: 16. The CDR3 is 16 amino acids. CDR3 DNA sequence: TGTGCCAGCACCGACCGCACAGGGGGCAGTGGCCTCGAGCAGTACTTC. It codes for CASTDRTGGSGLEQYF. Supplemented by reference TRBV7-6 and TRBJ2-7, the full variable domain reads GAGVSQSPRYKVTKRGQDVALRCDPISGHVSLYWYRQALGQGPEFLTYFNYEAQQDKSGLPNDRFSAERPEGSISTLTIQRTEQRDSAMYRCASTDRTGGSGLEQYFGPGTRLTVT.

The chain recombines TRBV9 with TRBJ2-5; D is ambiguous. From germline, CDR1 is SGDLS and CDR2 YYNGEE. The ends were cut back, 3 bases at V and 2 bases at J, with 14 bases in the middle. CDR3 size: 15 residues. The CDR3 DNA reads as TGTGCCAGCAGCGGGTTGAAGGACGGACAAGAGACCCAGTACTTC. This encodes CASSGLKDGQETQYF. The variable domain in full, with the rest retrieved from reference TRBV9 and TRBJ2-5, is DSGVTQTPKHLITATGQRVTLRCSPRSGDLSVYWYQQSLDQGLQFLIQYYNGEERAKGNILERFSAQQFPDLHSELNLSSLELGDSALYFCASSGLKDGQETQYFGPGTRLLVL.

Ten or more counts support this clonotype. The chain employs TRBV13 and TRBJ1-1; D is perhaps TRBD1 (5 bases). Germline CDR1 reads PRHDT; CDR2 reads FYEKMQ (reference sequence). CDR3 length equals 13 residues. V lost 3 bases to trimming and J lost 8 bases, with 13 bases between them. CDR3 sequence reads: CASSFLQANEAFF. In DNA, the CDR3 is TGTGCCAGCAGCTTTTTACAGGCGAACGAAGCTTTCTTT. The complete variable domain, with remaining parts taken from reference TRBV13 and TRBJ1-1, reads AAGVIQSPRHLIKEKRETATLKCYPIPRHDTVYWYQQGPGQDPQFLISFYEKMQSDKGSIPDRFSAQQFSDYHSELNMSSLELGDSALYFCASSFLQANEAFFGQGTRLTVV.

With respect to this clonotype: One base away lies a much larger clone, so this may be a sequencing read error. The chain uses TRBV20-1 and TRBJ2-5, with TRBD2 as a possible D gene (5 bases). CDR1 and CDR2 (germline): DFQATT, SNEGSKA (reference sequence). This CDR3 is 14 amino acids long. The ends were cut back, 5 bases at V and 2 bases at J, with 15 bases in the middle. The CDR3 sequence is CSAYAPGFQETQYF. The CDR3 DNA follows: TGCAGTGCTTACGCACCGGGATTTCAAGAGACCCAGTACTTC.

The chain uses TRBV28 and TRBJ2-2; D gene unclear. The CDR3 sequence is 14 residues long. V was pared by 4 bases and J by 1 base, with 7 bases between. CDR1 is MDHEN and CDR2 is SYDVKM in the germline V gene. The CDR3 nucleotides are TGTGCCAGCAGTTGGGTCAGGAACACCGGGGAGCTGTTTTTT. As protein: CASSWVRNTGELFF.

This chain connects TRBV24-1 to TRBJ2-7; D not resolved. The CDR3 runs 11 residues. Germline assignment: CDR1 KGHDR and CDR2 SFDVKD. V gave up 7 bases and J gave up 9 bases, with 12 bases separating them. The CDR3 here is CATSGRGGQYF. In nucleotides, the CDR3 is TGTGCCACCAGCGGGCGCGGCGGGCAGTACTTC.

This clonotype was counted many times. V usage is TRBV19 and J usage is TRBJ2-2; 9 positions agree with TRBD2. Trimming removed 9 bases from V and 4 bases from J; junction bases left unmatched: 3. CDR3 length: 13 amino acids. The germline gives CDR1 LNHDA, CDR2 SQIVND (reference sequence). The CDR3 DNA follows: TGTGCCAGCTGCGGGAGGGTCACCGGGGAGCTGTTTTTT. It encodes CASCGRVTGELFF.

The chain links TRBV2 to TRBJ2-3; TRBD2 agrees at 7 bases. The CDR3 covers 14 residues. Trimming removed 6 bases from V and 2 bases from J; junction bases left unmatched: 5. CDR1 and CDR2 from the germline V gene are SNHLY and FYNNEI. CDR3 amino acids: CASRPGLNTDTQYF. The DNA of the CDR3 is TGTGCCAGCAGGCCGGGACTAAACACAGATACGCAGTATTTT.

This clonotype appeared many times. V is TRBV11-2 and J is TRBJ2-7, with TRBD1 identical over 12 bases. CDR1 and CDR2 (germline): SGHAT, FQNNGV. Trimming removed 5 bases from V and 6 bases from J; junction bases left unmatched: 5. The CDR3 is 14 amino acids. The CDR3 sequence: CASSTPGQGAEQYF. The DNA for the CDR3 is TGTGCCAGCAGCACGCCGGGACAGGGGGCCGAGCAGTACTTC.

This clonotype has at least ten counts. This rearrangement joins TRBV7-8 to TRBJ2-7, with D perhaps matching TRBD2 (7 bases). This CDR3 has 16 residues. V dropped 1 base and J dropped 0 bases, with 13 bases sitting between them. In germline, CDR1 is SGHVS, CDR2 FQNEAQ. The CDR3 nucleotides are TGTGCCAGCAGCTTAGTAGGGGGAGGGACCTCCTACGAGCAGTACTTC. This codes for CASSLVGGGTSYEQYF.

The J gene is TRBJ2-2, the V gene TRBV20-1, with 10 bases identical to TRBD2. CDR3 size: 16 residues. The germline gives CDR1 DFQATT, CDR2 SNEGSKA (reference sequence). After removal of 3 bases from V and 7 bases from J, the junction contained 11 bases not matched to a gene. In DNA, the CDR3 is TGCAGTGCTAGCAGGCTAGCGGGAGTATTTAACGGGGAGCTGTTTTTT. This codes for CSASRLAGVFNGELFF.

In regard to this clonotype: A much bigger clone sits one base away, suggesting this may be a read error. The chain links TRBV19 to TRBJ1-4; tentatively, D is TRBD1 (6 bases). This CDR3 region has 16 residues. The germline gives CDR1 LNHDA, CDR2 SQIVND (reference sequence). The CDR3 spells CASSVRSGATKEKLFF. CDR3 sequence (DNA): TGTGCCAGTAGTGTACGTTCGGGGGCGACTAAGGAAAAACTGTTTTTT. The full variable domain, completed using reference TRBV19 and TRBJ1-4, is DGGITQSPKYLFRKEGQNVTLSCEQNLNHDAMYWYRQDPGQGLRLIYYSQIVNDFQKGDIAEGYSVSREKKESFPLTVTSAQKNPTAFYLCASSVRSGATKEKLFFGSGTQLSVL.

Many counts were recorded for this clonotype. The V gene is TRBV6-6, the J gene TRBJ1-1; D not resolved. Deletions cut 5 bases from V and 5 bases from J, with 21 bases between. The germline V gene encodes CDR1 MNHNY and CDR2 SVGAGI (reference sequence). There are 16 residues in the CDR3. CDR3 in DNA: TGTGCCAGCAGTAACGACGGTGTAGGCCGCTGGACTGAAGCTTTCTTT. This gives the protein CASSNDGVGRWTEAFF.

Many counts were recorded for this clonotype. CDR3 in amino acids: CASSSGGNGYTF. In nucleotides, the CDR3 is TGTGCCAGCAGTTCAGGGGGCAATGGCTACACCTTC. The chain couples TRBV6-6 to TRBJ1-2, with 8 nucleotides matching TRBD1. The CDR3 is made up of 12 amino acids. Germline V gene lookup returns CDR1 MNHNY and CDR2 SVGAGI (reference sequence). Losses at the gene ends were 4 bases for V and 6 bases for J; bases not matched to a gene: 1.

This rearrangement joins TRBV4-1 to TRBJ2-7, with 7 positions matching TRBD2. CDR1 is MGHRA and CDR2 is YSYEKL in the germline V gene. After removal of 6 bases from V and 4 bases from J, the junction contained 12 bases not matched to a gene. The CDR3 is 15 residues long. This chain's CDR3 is CASRKARGGGYEQYF. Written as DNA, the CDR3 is TGCGCCAGCAGAAAGGCACGCGGGGGAGGATACGAGCAGTACTTC.